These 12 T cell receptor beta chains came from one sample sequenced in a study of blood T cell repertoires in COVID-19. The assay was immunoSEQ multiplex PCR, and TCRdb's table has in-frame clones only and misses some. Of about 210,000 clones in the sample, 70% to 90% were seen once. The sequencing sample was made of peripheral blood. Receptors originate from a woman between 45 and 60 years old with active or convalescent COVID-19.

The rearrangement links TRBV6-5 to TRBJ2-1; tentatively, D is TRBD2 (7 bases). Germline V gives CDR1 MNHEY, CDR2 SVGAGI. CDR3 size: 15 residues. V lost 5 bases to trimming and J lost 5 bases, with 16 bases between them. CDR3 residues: CASSLGQRGNNEQFF. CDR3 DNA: TGTGCCAGCAGTCTCGGACAGCGGGGTAACAATGAGCAGTTCTTC.

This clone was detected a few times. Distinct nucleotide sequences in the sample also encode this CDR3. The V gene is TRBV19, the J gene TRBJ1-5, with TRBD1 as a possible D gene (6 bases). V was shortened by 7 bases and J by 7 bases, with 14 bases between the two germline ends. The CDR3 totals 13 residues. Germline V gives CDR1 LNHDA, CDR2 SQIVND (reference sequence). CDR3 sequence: CASNGGWGQPQHF. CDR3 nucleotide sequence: TGTGCCAGTAATGGGGGCTGGGGGCAGCCCCAGCATTTT. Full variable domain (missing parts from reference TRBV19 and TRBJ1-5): DGGITQSPKYLFRKEGQNVTLSCEQNLNHDAMYWYRQDPGQGLRLIYYSQIVNDFQKGDIAEGYSVSREKKESFPLTVTSAQKNPTAFYLCASNGGWGQPQHFGDGTRLSIL.

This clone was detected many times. CDR3 sequence reads: CASRTDYNSPLHF. As DNA, the CDR3 is TGTGCCAGCAGGACAGATTATAATTCACCCCTCCACTTT. The chain recombines TRBV12-3 or TRBV12-4 with TRBJ1-6; D is possibly TRBD1 (5 bases). This CDR3 contains 13 residues. With 6 bases removed from V and 4 bases from J, the gap between germline ends came to 7 bases.

The CDR3 is CASCDRGYETQYF. In nucleotides, the CDR3 is TGTGCCAGTTGTGACAGGGGGTACGAGACCCAGTACTTC. The chain recombines TRBV19 with TRBJ2-5; 9 nucleotides agree with TRBD1. The germline V gene encodes CDR1 LNHDA and CDR2 SQIVND (reference sequence). The CDR3 sequence is 13 residues long. V trimming: 8 bases; J trimming: 5 bases; junction bases outside the gene matches: 6. Full variable domain (rest looked up from reference TRBV19 and TRBJ2-5): DGGITQSPKYLFRKEGQNVTLSCEQNLNHDAMYWYRQDPGQGLRLIYYSQIVNDFQKGDIAEGYSVSREKKESFPLTVTSAQKNPTAFYLCASCDRGYETQYFGPGTRLLVL.

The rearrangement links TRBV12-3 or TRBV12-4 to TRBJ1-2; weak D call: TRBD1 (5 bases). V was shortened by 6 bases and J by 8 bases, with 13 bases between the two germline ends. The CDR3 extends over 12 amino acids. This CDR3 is CASSSGPRGYTF. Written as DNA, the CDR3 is TGTGCCAGCAGCTCAGGGCCCCGAGGCTACACCTTC.

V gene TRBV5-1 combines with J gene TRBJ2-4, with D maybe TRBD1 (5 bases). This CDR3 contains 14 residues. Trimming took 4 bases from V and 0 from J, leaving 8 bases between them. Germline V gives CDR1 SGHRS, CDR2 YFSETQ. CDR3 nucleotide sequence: TGCGCCAGCAGCCCTCAGGGAGCCAAAAACATTCAGTACTTC. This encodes CASSPQGAKNIQYF.

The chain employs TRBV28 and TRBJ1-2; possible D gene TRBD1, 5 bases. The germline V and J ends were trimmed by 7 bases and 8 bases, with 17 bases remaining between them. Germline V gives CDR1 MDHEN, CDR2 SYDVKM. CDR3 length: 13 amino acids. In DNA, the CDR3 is TGTGCCAGCACCCTGCGGACATTGACCGGCTACACCTTC. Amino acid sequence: CASTLRTLTGYTF.

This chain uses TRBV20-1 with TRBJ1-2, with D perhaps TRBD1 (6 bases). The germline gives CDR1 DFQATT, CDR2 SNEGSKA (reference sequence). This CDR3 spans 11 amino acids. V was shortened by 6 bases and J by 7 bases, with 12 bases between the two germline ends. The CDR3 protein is CSAYGQPGYTF. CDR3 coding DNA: TGCAGTGCGTACGGACAGCCTGGCTACACCTTC.

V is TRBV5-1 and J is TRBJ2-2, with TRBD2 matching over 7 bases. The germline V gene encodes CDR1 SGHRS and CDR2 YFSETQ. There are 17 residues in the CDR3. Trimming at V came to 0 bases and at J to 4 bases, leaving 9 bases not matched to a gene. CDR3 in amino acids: CASSLALAEPLTGELFF. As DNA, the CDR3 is TGCGCCAGCAGCTTGGCCCTAGCGGAGCCCCTCACCGGGGAGCTGTTTTTT.

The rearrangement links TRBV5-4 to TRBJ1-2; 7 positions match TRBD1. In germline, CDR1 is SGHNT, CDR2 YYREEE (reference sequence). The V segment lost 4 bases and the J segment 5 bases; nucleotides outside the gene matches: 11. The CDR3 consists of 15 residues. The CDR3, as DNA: TGTGCCAGCAGCACCCAGACAGGGTTGGAATATGGCTACACCTTC. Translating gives CASSTQTGLEYGYTF.

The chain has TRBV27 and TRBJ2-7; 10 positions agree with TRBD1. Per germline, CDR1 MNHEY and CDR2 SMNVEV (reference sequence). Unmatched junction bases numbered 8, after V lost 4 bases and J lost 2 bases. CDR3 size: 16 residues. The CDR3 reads CASSSQGDRGAYEQYF. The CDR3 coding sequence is TGTGCCAGCAGTTCCCAGGGGGACAGGGGCGCCTACGAGCAGTACTTC.

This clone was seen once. CDR3 bases: TGTGCCAGCAGCTCCGGGCCTCCGCGGGCTGGAAACACCATATATTTT. Its protein product is CASSSGPPRAGNTIYF. The chain combines TRBV11-2 with TRBJ1-3; D gene ambiguous. The CDR3 spans 16 residues. Germline CDR1 SGHAT, CDR2 FQNNGV. V lost 4 bases and J 2 bases, leaving 15 bases between the germline ends.